The next 8 T cell receptor beta chains were all read from a single sample in a study of CD8+CD57+ T cells in acquired aplastic anemia. Investigators profiled TCR beta VDJ and CDR3 from genomic DNA template. MiXCR, run by TCRdb on the reads, gives a single entry per CDR3 protein. The table records a few hundred thousand distinct CDR3 sequences, roughly 50% of them present only once. CD8+CD57+ cell expansion, shown by flow cytometry, had occurred in the patients selected for sequencing. Material for sequencing was sorted CD4+, CD8+, or CD8+CD57+ T cells (not recorded which) from PBMCs. These TCRs come from a human donor with aplastic anemia.

This clonotype came up once. The chain links TRBV20-1 to TRBJ1-6; 10 bases match TRBD1. The CDR3 is 16 residues long. V gave up 3 bases and J gave up 7 bases; unmatched junction bases: 9. CDR1 DFQATT and CDR2 SNEGSKA come from the germline V gene (reference sequence). CDR3 loop: CSARSGTGAGNSPLHF. CDR3 DNA: TGCAGTGCTAGGTCCGGGACAGGGGCGGGAAATTCACCCCTCCACTTT.

About this clonotype itself: A much larger clone differs by one base, so this may be a read error. This chain connects TRBV24-1 to TRBJ1-4, with 7 bases lining up with TRBD1. The CDR3 has 16 residues. CDR1 and CDR2 (germline): KGHDR, SFDVKD. After removal of 12 bases from V and 4 bases from J, the junction contained 16 bases not matched to a gene. CDR3 in amino acids: CAGSSHQTGINEKLFF. DNA of the CDR3: TGTGCCGGCAGTTCCCACCAGACAGGGATTAATGAAAAACTGTTTTTT.

This clonotype was picked up many times. V and J are TRBV7-9 and TRBJ1-1, with D hard to call. The CDR3 is 14 amino acids. V was cut by 4 bases and J by 1 base, with 10 bases left in between. CDR1 is SEHNR and CDR2 is FQNEAQ in the germline V gene (reference sequence). CDR3 coding DNA: TGTGCCAGCAGCTCGTTAGGGAAGAACACTGAAGCTTTCTTT. The encoded protein is CASSSLGKNTEAFF.

The chain is built from TRBV18 and TRBJ1-2; D remains ambiguous. Germline V gives CDR1 KGHSH, CDR2 LQKENI. V was trimmed by 9 bases and J by 4 bases, leaving 18 bases between them. CDR3 size: 14 residues. The CDR3 spells CASSFEGSVYGYTF. The CDR3 DNA reads as TGTGCCAGTTCCTTTGAAGGGTCGGTCTATGGCTACACCTTC.

This chain joins TRBV24-1 and TRBJ2-7; 7 nucleotides line up with TRBD1. The CDR3 is 15 residues long. The junction had 9 bases not matched to a gene; V was cut back by 5 bases and J by 3 bases. Germline loops: CDR1 KGHDR, CDR2 SFDVKD. In DNA, the CDR3 is TGTGCCACCAGTGGAGGGACAGCAAACAGCTACGAGCAGTACTTC. Translating gives CATSGGTANSYEQYF.

The V call is TRBV5-8, the J call TRBJ2-7, with D perhaps matching TRBD1 (6 bases). Per the germline V gene, CDR1 is SGHTS and CDR2 is YDEGEE. The CDR3 runs to 17 residues. Trimming took 7 bases from V and 2 from J, leaving 25 bases between them. DNA of the CDR3: TGTGCCAGCTCACCACCAGCGAGACGGACAGATACCTACGAGCAGTACTTC. Its protein is CASSPPARRTDTYEQYF.

V is TRBV29-1 and J is TRBJ2-1, with D unclear. CDR3 length: 12 residues. Germline loops: CDR1 SQVTM, CDR2 ANQGSEA. V lost 6 bases and J lost 10, with 16 bases in between. Here the CDR3 reads CSVALGNREQFF. CDR3 DNA sequence: TGCAGCGTGGCCTTGGGCAATAGAGAGCAGTTCTTC.

This clonotype has ten or more counts. The V and J genes are TRBV7-2 and TRBJ2-1; 11 bases align to TRBD2. Germline trimming cut 6 bases from V and 1 base from J; bases unmatched to any gene: 11. Germline loops: CDR1 SGHTA, CDR2 FQGNSA. The CDR3 is 18 residues long. CDR3 amino acids: CASSPVAGGPTSYNEQFF. The CDR3 nucleotides read TGTGCCAGCAGTCCTGTAGCGGGGGGGCCAACATCCTACAATGAGCAGTTCTTC.